This T cell receptor (beta chain) was obtained from a study of blood T cell repertoires in COVID-19. On the study more broadly: Italy, Spain and the United States were the sources of the convalescent and acute COVID-19 samples. T cells, B-cell-depleted T cells, or PBMCs supplied cDNA or gDNA.

The CDR3 runs to 17 residues. V shed 3 bases and J shed 0 bases, with 14 bases lying between them. Sequencing used immunoSEQ multiplex PCR; TCRdb keeps in-frame clones, though not all of them. Here the sample spans around 150,000 clones, 76% being singletons. This chain uses TRBV23-1 with TRBJ1-4, with a tentative D call TRBD1 (6 bases). TRBV23-1 belongs to the ORF category, with a function that is uncertain. The sequenced material came from peripheral blood. The receptor comes from a woman of 80 years or more with acute or convalescent COVID-19. This CDR3 is CASSHSERQATNEKLFF. The CDR3 nucleotides read TGCGCCAGCAGTCATTCGGAAAGACAGGCAACTAATGAAAAACTGTTTTTT.